A single sample gave rise to the 2 T cell receptor beta chains below, sequenced in a study of blood T cells in healthy people across ages. A J-beta primer mix and a sample-barcoded 5' primer were used in a second PCR of about 6 to 12 cycles. TCRdb redid the calling of the 5' RACE reads with MiXCR, one entry per CDR3 protein. Of about 930,000 distinct CDR3 sequences in the sample, 25% to 30% were seen once. The same data also went into a second study, on T cells of mothers and their children.

The source material was blood. These receptors were taken from a woman in her thirties or forties in good health.

V gene TRBV28 combines with J gene TRBJ2-7, with D possibly matching TRBD1 (6 bases). Germline-derived CDR1 and CDR2 are MDHEN and SYDVKM. This CDR3 contains 15 residues. The V end was cut by 4 bases, the J end by 1 base, with 14 bases between. The CDR3 sequence is CASSYPTGQSYEQYF. The CDR3 region has the DNA TGTGCCAGCAGTTACCCAACCGGACAGTCCTACGAGCAGTACTTC.

V usage is TRBV29-1 and J usage is TRBJ2-5; D may be TRBD2 (5 bases). Looked up from germline, CDR1 is SQVTM and CDR2 is ANQGSEA. Between the trimmed V and J ends, which lost 7 bases and 11 bases, there was a span of 29 bases. This CDR3 has 15 residues. The CDR3 loop reads CSALTGETDYNEQYF. CDR3 DNA sequence: TGCAGCGCCCTAACCGGGGAGACTGATTACAATGAGCAGTACTTC.